These 8 T cell receptor beta chains originate from one sample sequenced in a study of blood T cell repertoires in COVID-19. The assay was immunoSEQ multiplex PCR, and TCRdb's table has in-frame clones only and misses some. The sample lists 140,000 to 150,000 clones; around four fifths were seen once. The specimen sequenced was peripheral blood. These receptors were collected from a woman between 35 and 50 years old with active or convalescent COVID-19.

The rearrangement links TRBV19 to TRBJ1-4, with TRBD1 as a possible D gene (6 bases). The CDR3 loop spans 9 amino acids. The ends were cut back, 10 bases at V and 16 bases at J, with 13 bases in the middle. In germline, CDR1 is LNHDA, CDR2 SQIVND (reference sequence). The CDR3 is CATPGTPFF. In DNA form, the CDR3 reads TGTGCCACTCCCGGGACACCGTTTTTT.

The V call is TRBV28, the J call TRBJ1-2; 7 positions match TRBD1. The CDR3 is made up of 15 amino acids. Per the germline V gene, CDR1 is MDHEN and CDR2 is SYDVKM. J gave up 4 bases and V 6 bases, and 11 bases lay outside the gene matches. DNA for the CDR3: TGTGCCAGCAGCCTACAGAGGGGGCTAGGCTATGGCTACACCTTC. It translates to CASSLQRGLGYGYTF.

The rearrangement joins TRBV6-1 to TRBJ1-1; TRBD1 matches at 7 bases. The trim removed 1 base at V and 0 bases at J, leaving 8 bases unmatched. The length of the CDR3 is 17 residues. Germline V lookup: CDR1 MNHNS, CDR2 SASEGT. CDR3 nucleotides: TGTGCCAGCAGTGAAGAAGTAGGGGGCTTGGTGAACACTGAAGCTTTCTTT. It codes for CASSEEVGGLVNTEAFF.

The rearrangement joins TRBV18 to TRBJ1-5; 9 bases line up with TRBD1. Germline V CDR1 and CDR2: KGHSH, LQKENI. Losses at the gene ends were 4 bases for V and 0 bases for J; bases not matched to a gene: 19. CDR3 length equals 21 residues. The CDR3 sequence: CASSRNPVPGQGGHSNQPQHF. CDR3 DNA: TGTGCCAGCTCACGAAACCCGGTTCCGGGACAGGGAGGCCATAGCAATCAGCCCCAGCATTTT.

This chain connects TRBV15 to TRBJ2-7; the match to TRBD2 covers 8 bases. Germline V gene data show CDR1 as LNHNV and CDR2 as YYDKDF (reference sequence). The V and J ends lost 0 bases and 2 bases, in that order; junction bases with no gene match: 6. This CDR3 is built from 16 residues. The CDR3 nucleotides read TGTGCCACCAGCAGAGATATAACTAGCGGCACCTACGAGCAGTACTTC. As protein: CATSRDITSGTYEQYF.

The chain employs TRBV19 and TRBJ1-5, with D possibly matching TRBD1 (5 bases). CDR1 and CDR2 (germline): LNHDA, SQIVND (reference sequence). V gave up 3 bases and J gave up 7 bases, with 10 bases separating them. The CDR3 loop spans 13 amino acids. The CDR3 sequence: CASSISRGQPQHF. The CDR3 coding sequence is TGTGCCAGTAGTATTTCCCGGGGGCAGCCCCAGCATTTT.

The J gene is TRBJ1-4, the V gene TRBV7-2, with 8 bases fitting TRBD1. Germline V gene lookup returns CDR1 SGHTA and CDR2 FQGNSA. The V and J ends lost 5 bases and 10 bases, in that order; junction bases with no gene match: 9. The CDR3 covers 14 residues. CDR3 sequence reads: CASSPQGDRGKLFF. CDR3 bases: TGTGCCAGCAGCCCCCAAGGAGACAGGGGAAAACTGTTTTTT.

The chain has TRBV5-1 and TRBJ2-2, with a weak D call TRBD1 (5 bases). CDR3 length: 15 residues. V was shortened by 1 base and J by 1 base, with 8 bases between the two germline ends. CDR1 is SGHRS, CDR2 YFSETQ, per germline. The CDR3 loop is CASSLYQGNTGELFF. CDR3 sequence (DNA): TGCGCCAGCAGCTTGTACCAGGGGAACACCGGGGAGCTGTTTTTT.